The 5 T cell receptor beta chains below were found in one sample sequenced in a study of cytomegalovirus exposure and HLA in healthy donors. The PCR was carried out with 60 Vbeta primers and 13 Jbeta primers. Sequencing was performed with immunoSEQ multiplex PCR; in TCRdb, only in-frame clones are kept and a portion is missing. In the table there are 110,000 or so clones, about 72% of which are singletons. Sequencing was done on a sample of PBMCs. The receptor source for this set is a man aged 45-65 years in good health and CMV-seropositive.

Regarding this clone: The sample contains more than one DNA sequence encoding this CDR3. The chain combines TRBV5-1 with TRBJ2-2; D is unresolved. CDR3 length equals 14 residues. Germline V gene lookup returns CDR1 SGHRS and CDR2 YFSETQ. The V end lost 2 bases, the J end lost 1 base, and 6 bases lay between the germline ends. CDR3 in DNA: TGCGCCAGCAGCTTCGGCGGGAACACCGGGGAGCTGTTTTTT. Its protein product is CASSFGGNTGELFF.

The J gene is TRBJ2-1, the V gene TRBV2; 7 bases map to TRBD2. J gave up 5 bases and V 8 bases, and 15 bases lay outside the gene matches. This CDR3 region has 16 residues. Germline CDR1 is SNHLY and CDR2 is FYNNEI. The CDR3 DNA sequence: TGTGCCAGCTTTCCTCGGGCGGGAGCGCGACACAATGAGCAGTTCTTC. Its translation: CASFPRAGARHNEQFF.

The chain is built from TRBV2 and TRBJ2-5, with D perhaps matching TRBD2 (6 bases). The germline V and J ends were trimmed by 2 bases and 5 bases, with 9 bases remaining between them. This CDR3 comprises 13 residues. Germline V gene data show CDR1 as SNHLY and CDR2 as FYNNEI. CDR3 sequence (DNA): TGTGCCAGCAGTGAACTAGCGACGGAGACCCAGTACTTC. Amino acids: CASSELATETQYF.

The CDR3 nucleotides read TGTGCCAGCAGCTGGGGTCCCAGGGGCCTTTCGACTGAAGCTTTCTTT. Amino acids: CASSWGPRGLSTEAFF. The chain carries TRBV5-5 and TRBJ1-1; D is perhaps TRBD1 (6 bases). The CDR3 sequence is 16 residues long. Germline-derived CDR1 and CDR2 are SGHKS and YYEKEE (reference sequence). V was cut by 3 bases and J by 5 bases, with 20 bases left in between.

The rearrangement joins TRBV7-2 to TRBJ2-5, with TRBD1 identical over 8 bases. The V segment lost 5 bases and the J segment 1 base; nucleotides outside the gene matches: 3. Germline CDR1 and CDR2: SGHTA and FQGNSA. The CDR3 is 14 amino acids. The CDR3 coding sequence is TGTGCCAGCAGCGGACAGGGCCCCCAAGAGACCCAGTACTTC. Its protein is CASSGQGPQETQYF.